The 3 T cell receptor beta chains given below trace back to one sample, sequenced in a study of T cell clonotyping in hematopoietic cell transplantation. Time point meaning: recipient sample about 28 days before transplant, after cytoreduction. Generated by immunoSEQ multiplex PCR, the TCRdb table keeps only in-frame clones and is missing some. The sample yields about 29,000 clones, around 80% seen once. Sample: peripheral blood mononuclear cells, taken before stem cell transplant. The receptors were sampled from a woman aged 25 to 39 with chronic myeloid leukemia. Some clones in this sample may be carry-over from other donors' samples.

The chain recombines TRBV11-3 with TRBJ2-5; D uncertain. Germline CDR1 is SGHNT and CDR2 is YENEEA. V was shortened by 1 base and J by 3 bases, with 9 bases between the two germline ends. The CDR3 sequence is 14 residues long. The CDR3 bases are TGTGCCAGCAGCTTAGGTTTGGGGAAAGAGACCCAGTACTTC. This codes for CASSLGLGKETQYF.

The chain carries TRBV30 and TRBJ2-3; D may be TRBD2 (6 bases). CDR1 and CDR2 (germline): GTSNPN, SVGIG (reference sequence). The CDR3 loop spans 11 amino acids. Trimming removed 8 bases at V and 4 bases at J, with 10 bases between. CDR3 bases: TGTGCCATGGGGGGTTCAGATACGCAGTATTTT. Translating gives CAMGGSDTQYF.

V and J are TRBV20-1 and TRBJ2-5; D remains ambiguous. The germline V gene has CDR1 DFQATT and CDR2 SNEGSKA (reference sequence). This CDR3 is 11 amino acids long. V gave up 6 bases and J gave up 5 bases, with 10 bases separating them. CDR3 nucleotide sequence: TGCAGTGCCCCCCGTCTTGAGACCCAGTACTTC. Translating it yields CSAPRLETQYF.